The sequence of this T cell receptor beta chain was determined in a study of cytomegalovirus exposure and HLA in healthy donors. Study-level findings and limits: It was shown in a later analysis that HLA-associated TCR beta chains were more clonally expanded than other, equally common chains.

The PCR ran on 60 Vbeta and 13 Jbeta primers. Profiling relied on immunoSEQ multiplex PCR, and the TCRdb table lists in-frame clones only, not all of them. The table has around 130,000 clones, 70% to 80% seen once. In germline, CDR1 is MNHEY, CDR2 SVGAGI. Trimming pared 4 bases from V and 1 base from J, leaving 13 bases between. This CDR3 has 15 residues. Remarks on this clone: The antigen remains unidentified.

The J gene is TRBJ1-1, the V gene TRBV6-5; D is ambiguous. This TCR was recovered from a man between 50 and 59 years old in good health and CMV-seronegative. Sequenced: PBMCs. CDR3 nucleotide sequence: TGTGCCAGCAGTTTGGTTCCTGACTCGAACACTGAAGCTTTCTTT. Translated: CASSLVPDSNTEAFF.